This T cell receptor beta chain was documented in a study of blood T cell repertoires in COVID-19. Whole-study context: PBMCs, B-cell-depleted T cells, or T cells provided the cDNA or gDNA that made up the material.

V lost 4 bases to trimming and J lost 0 bases, with 11 bases between them. The CDR3 is 15 amino acids. Germline CDR1 SGHKS, CDR2 YYEKEE (reference sequence). Profiling relied on immunoSEQ multiplex PCR, and the TCRdb table lists in-frame clones only, not all of them. The profile shows 250,000 to 350,000 clones, 65% to 85% of them singletons. The chain is built from TRBV5-5 and TRBJ2-1; D may be TRBD2 (6 bases). Sequencing input: peripheral blood. The sequence derives from a human donor with COVID-19, enrolled during active disease. The donor label of this sample is uncertain. CDR3 coding DNA: TGTGCCAGCAGCCTTGGAGGGGACTCCTACAATGAGCAGTTCTTC. Its protein product is CASSLGGDSYNEQFF.